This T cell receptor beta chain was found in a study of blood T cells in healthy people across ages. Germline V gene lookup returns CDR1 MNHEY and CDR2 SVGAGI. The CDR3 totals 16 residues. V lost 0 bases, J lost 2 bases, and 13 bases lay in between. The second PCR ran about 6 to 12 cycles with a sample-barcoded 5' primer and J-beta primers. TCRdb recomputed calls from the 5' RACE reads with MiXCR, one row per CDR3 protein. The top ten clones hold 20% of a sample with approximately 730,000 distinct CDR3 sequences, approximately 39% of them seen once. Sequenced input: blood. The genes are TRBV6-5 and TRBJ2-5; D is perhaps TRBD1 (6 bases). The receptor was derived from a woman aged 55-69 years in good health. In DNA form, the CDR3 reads TGTGCCAGCAGTTACTCGAGGTCGACAGGACAAGAGACCCAGTACTTC. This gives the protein CASSYSRSTGQETQYF.